The 5 T cell receptor beta chains below come from one sample, sequenced in a study of cytotoxic CD8 clonotypes in ibrutinib-treated CLL. Repertoires were generated with immunoSEQ multiplex PCR, while TCRdb's copy carries only in-frame clones and drops some. The sample includes some 150,000 clones, about 79% of them seen just once. Sample: PBMCs, taken after 12 months of ibrutinib treatment. Every receptor here comes from a human donor with chronic lymphocytic leukemia.

V usage is TRBV30 and J usage is TRBJ2-2, with TRBD2 as a possible D gene (5 bases). Germline lookup yields CDR1 GTSNPN and CDR2 SVGIG (reference sequence). The V end lost 0 bases, the J end lost 4 bases, and 9 bases lay between the germline ends. The CDR3 is 14 residues long. In DNA, the CDR3 is TGTGCCTGGAGTGTCGGACTGAGCACCGGGGAGCTGTTTTTT. This gives the protein CAWSVGLSTGELFF.

This chain links TRBV7-2 with TRBJ2-5, with D possibly matching TRBD1 (5 bases). Germline CDR1 is SGHTA and CDR2 is FQGNSA. The CDR3 runs to 13 residues. V was pared by 3 bases and J by 1 base, with 6 bases between. In DNA, the CDR3 is TGTGCCAGCAGCTTGGGGCTCCAAGAGACCCAGTACTTC. This gives the protein CASSLGLQETQYF. The whole variable domain, remainder taken from reference TRBV7-2 and TRBJ2-5, is GAGVSQSPSNKVTEKGKDVELRCDPISGHTALYWYRQSLGQGLEFLIYFQGNSAPDKSGLPSDRFSAERTGGSVSTLTIQRTQQEDSAVYLCASSLGLQETQYFGPGTRLLVL.

The chain has TRBV11-1 and TRBJ2-1; unclear D gene. CDR3 length: 13 amino acids. The germline V gene encodes CDR1 SGHAT and CDR2 FQDESV (reference sequence). The V gene lost 2 bases and the J gene lost 6 bases, with 8 bases spanning the gap. The CDR3 reads CASSLPGGNEQFF. The CDR3 DNA reads as TGTGCCAGCAGCTTACCCGGTGGCAATGAGCAGTTCTTC.

This chain joins TRBV11-3 and TRBJ2-1, with unresolved D. V was pared by 0 bases and J by 3 bases, with 6 bases between. The CDR3 runs to 14 residues. Germline V gene data show CDR1 as SGHNT and CDR2 as YENEEA. CDR3 loop: CASSLEPSYNEQFF. The CDR3 DNA is TGTGCCAGCAGCTTAGAACCGAGCTACAATGAGCAGTTCTTC.

This clone was seen more than once but under ten times. This rearrangement joins TRBV7-3 to TRBJ1-1, with no clear D. This CDR3 is 13 amino acids long. V was cut by 0 bases and J by 1 base, with 3 bases left in between. In germline, CDR1 is SGHTA, CDR2 FQGTGA. CDR3 in DNA: TGTGCCAGCAGCTTAACAGGGAACACTGAAGCTTTCTTT. Protein sequence: CASSLTGNTEAFF.